The 8 T cell receptor beta chains below were found in one sample sequenced in a study of identical twins. TCRdb redid the calling of the 5' RACE reads with MiXCR, one entry per CDR3 protein. The sample comprises about 240,000 distinct CDR3 sequences, roughly a tenth of which are singletons, and about 9.1% rests with the top ten. Sample: memory T cells sorted from blood. The receptor source for this set is a man aged 50-60 years in good health.

This chain links TRBV20-1 with TRBJ2-7; no clear D gene. V lost 4 bases and J lost 2, with 12 bases in between. Per germline, CDR1 DFQATT and CDR2 SNEGSKA (reference sequence). The CDR3 spans 13 residues. CDR3 nucleotides: TGCAGTGCTACCCTGATGGTGACCTACGAGCAGTACTTC. Amino acids: CSATLMVTYEQYF.

CDR3 DNA: TGTGCCAGCAGCCAAGACTTAGCGGGAGCTTTTAGTGGAGATACGCAGTATTTT. Its protein is CASSQDLAGAFSGDTQYF. The chain joins TRBV4-2 to TRBJ2-3; the match to TRBD2 covers 9 bases. Germline values: CDR1 LGHNA, CDR2 YNFKEQ. V was clipped by 0 bases and J by 5 bases; unmatched bases: 12. The length of the CDR3 is 18 residues.

This clonotype was counted only a few times. The chain couples TRBV5-1 to TRBJ2-2, with D perhaps matching TRBD2 (6 bases). V was cut by 2 bases and J by 0 bases, with 8 bases left in between. The CDR3 length is 15 residues. Germline V CDR1 and CDR2: SGHRS, YFSETQ. The CDR3 is CASSLERANTGELFF. The DNA for the CDR3 is TGCGCCAGCAGCTTAGAGCGGGCGAACACCGGGGAGCTGTTTTTT.

Many counts were recorded for this clonotype. This chain links TRBV7-8 with TRBJ2-2; D may be TRBD1 (6 bases). Germline-derived CDR1 and CDR2 are SGHVS and FQNEAQ. V was trimmed by 5 bases and J by 4 bases, leaving 20 bases between them. CDR3 size: 17 residues. The CDR3 coding sequence is TGTGCCAGCAGCCCAGGACAGTCTTGGGCTTCCACCGGGGAGCTGTTTTTT. Its translation is CASSPGQSWASTGELFF. Combining the CDR3 with reference TRBV7-8 and TRBJ2-2 gives the whole variable domain GAGVSQSPRYKVAKRGQDVALRCDPISGHVSLFWYQQALGQGPEFLTYFQNEAQLDKSGLPSDRFFAERPEGSVSTLKIQRTQQEDSAVYLCASSPGQSWASTGELFFGEGSRLTVL.

This clonotype was seen at least ten times. The chain combines TRBV5-1 with TRBJ1-1, with D tentatively TRBD1 (6 bases). CDR1 and CDR2 from the germline V gene are SGHRS and YFSETQ. The V end was cut by 0 bases, the J end by 4 bases, with 13 bases between. The CDR3 spans 15 residues. As DNA, the CDR3 is TGCGCCAGCAGCTTGGGGACAGATCGGCCCACTGAAGCTTTCTTT. This encodes CASSLGTDRPTEAFF.

This clonotype was counted ten times or more. This chain uses TRBV5-5 with TRBJ2-1; 9 nucleotides agree with TRBD2. With V trimmed by 0 bases and J by 9 bases, 13 bases remained unmatched. Germline loops: CDR1 SGHKS, CDR2 YYEKEE (reference sequence). The CDR3 has 17 amino acids. CDR3 bases: TGTGCCAGCAGCTTGGCCCCTTGGGCGGGAGGGCTACCTGAGCAGTTCTTC. Its protein is CASSLAPWAGGLPEQFF.

This clonotype was detected many times. This rearrangement joins TRBV25-1 to TRBJ1-1; 8 bases line up with TRBD1. The J segment lost 7 bases and the V segment lost 5 bases, leaving 6 bases of the junction unmatched. Per the germline V gene, CDR1 is MGHDK and CDR2 is SYGVNS. The CDR3 is 13 residues long. CDR3 sequence (DNA): TGTGCCAGCAGTAGACAGGGGCTTGGTGAAGCTTTCTTT. Encoded protein: CASSRQGLGEAFF.

This clonotype has a handful of counts. The chain links TRBV20-1 to TRBJ1-5; possibly TRBD1 for D (6 bases). V was clipped by 5 bases and J by 0 bases, with 20 bases between them. The CDR3 covers 17 residues. In germline, CDR1 is DFQATT, CDR2 SNEGSKA (reference sequence). Here the CDR3 reads CSAPRGGGRYSNQPQHF. The CDR3, as DNA: TGCAGTGCTCCCCGAGGGGGGGGCAGATATAGCAATCAGCCCCAGCATTTT.